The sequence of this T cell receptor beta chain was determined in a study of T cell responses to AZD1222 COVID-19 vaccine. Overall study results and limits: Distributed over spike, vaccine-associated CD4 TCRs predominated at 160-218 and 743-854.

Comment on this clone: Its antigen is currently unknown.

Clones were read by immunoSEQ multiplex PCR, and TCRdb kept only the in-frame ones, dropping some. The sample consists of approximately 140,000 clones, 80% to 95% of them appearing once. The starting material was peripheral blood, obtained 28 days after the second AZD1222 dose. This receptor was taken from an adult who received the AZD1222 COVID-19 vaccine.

The CDR3 bases are TGTGCCAGCCTCTTTGACACTGAAGCTTTCTTT. Amino acids: CASLFDTEAFF. The rearrangement joins TRBV6-5 to TRBJ1-1, with D uncertain. CDR1 is MNHEY, CDR2 SVGAGI, per germline. Trimming removed 8 bases at V and 3 bases at J, with 7 bases between. The CDR3 length is 11 residues.